This TCR beta chain derives from a study of control samples from healthy donors and cancer patients. Using immunoSEQ multiplex PCR, the repertoire was profiled, and TCRdb retains in-frame clones only, with some absent. Of around 180,000 clones in the sample, about 90% were seen once. The V and J ends lost 0 bases and 5 bases respectively, with 4 bases between them. Germline V lookup: CDR1 SGDLS, CDR2 YYNGEE. The CDR3 runs 12 residues. The sample comprised blood. This clonotype was sampled from a woman aged 25 to 45 in good health. The chain uses TRBV9 and TRBJ2-3; D remains ambiguous. The CDR3 nucleotides read TGTGCCAGCAGCGTAGAGGTAGATACGCAGTATTTT. Translating it yields CASSVEVDTQYF.